One and the same sample provided the 2 T cell receptor beta chains below, sequenced in a study of shared clonotypes between healthy human individuals. The table came from immunoSEQ multiplex PCR; TCRdb's copy has only in-frame clones and leaves some out. The sample lists some 2 million clones; around 95% were seen once. Sequencing was performed on naive CD4+ T cells sorted from blood. Subset indicated: CD45RA+ positively selected. The receptors were gathered from a man younger than 30 in good health.

This sequence joins TRBV5-1 and TRBJ1-2; D uncertain. Germline CDR1 SGHRS, CDR2 YFSETQ. V shed 5 bases and J shed 3 bases, with 17 bases lying between them. This CDR3 is 15 amino acids long. The CDR3 DNA reads as TGCGCCAGCAGTCCCCGAAGTTCGGAGGACTATGGCTACACCTTC. The encoded protein is CASSPRSSEDYGYTF. Using reference TRBV5-1 and TRBJ1-2 for the parts outside the CDR3, the full variable domain is KAGVTQTPRYLIKTRGQQVTLSCSPISGHRSVSWYQQTPGQGLQFLFEYFSETQRNKGNFPGRFSGRQFSNSRSEMNVSTLELGDSALYLCASSPRSSEDYGYTFGSGTRLTVV.

V gene TRBV7-2 combines with J gene TRBJ2-2; D gene uncertain. V lost 2 bases to trimming and J lost 5 bases, with 6 bases between them. Germline V gives CDR1 SGHTA, CDR2 FQGNSA. This CDR3 has 13 amino acids. CDR3 nucleotides: TGTGCCAGCAGCTTATTGCGAACCGGGGAGCTGTTTTTT. Protein: CASSLLRTGELFF.